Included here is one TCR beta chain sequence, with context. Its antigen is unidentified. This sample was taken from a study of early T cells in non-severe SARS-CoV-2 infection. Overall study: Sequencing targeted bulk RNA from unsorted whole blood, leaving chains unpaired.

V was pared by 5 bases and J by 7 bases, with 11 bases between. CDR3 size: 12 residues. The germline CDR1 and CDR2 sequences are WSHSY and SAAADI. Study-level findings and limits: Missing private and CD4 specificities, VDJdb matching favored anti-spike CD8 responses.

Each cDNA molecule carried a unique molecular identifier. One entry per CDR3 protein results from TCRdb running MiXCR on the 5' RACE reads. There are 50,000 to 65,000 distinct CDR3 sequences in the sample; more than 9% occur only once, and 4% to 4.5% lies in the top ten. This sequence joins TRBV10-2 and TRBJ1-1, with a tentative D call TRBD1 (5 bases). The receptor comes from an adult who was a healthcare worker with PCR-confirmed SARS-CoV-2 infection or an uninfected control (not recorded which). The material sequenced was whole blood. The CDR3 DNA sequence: TGCGCCAGCAGTCGTTGGAGGGGTGAAGCTTTCTTT. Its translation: CASSRWRGEAFF.